This T cell receptor beta chain was sequenced during a study of long-term antiretroviral therapy in people with HIV. Study-wide results and caveats: Pre-ART expanded TRB clones stayed dominant throughout, though often decreasing after ART. Blood dating 2004 to 2017 may reflect older ART regimens. Among HIV repertoires, CDR3 length ranges were narrower than those of controls. Viral resistance, ART adherence and therapy changes all lacked available data.

As for this clone: Its antigen is unknown.

Sequencing relied on immunoSEQ assay v3.0, run at survey level. Using immunoSEQ multiplex PCR, the repertoire was profiled, and TCRdb retains in-frame clones only, with some absent. This table has more than 25,000 clones, approximately 79% appearing once. This clonotype originated in a man aged 25-40 years with HIV. Sequenced material: unsorted PBMCs, taken 2.1 years after starting antiretroviral therapy.

CDR3 protein: CASRKGGDTGELFF. As DNA, the CDR3 is TGTGCCAGCCGCAAGGGGGGGGACACCGGGGAGCTGTTTTTT. The gene calls are TRBV7-9 and TRBJ2-2, with a tentative D call TRBD2 (7 bases). CDR1 SEHNR and CDR2 FQNEAQ come from the germline V gene (reference sequence). Trimming pared 8 bases from V and 3 bases from J, leaving 13 bases between. The CDR3 covers 14 residues. Full variable domain (rest looked up from reference TRBV7-9 and TRBJ2-2): DTGVSQNPRHKITKRGQNVTFRCDPISEHNRLYWYRQTLGQGPEFLTYFQNEAQLEKSRLLSDRFSAERPKGSFSTLEIQRTEQGDSAMYLCASRKGGDTGELFFGEGSRLTVL.